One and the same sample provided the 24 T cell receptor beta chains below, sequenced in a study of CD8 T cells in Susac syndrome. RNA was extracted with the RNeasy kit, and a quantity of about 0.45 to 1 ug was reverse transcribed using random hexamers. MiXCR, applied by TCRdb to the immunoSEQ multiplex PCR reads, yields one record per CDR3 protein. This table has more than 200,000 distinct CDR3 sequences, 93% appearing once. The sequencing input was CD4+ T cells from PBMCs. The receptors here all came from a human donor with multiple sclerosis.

CDR3 sequence: CASSFGSGGNQETQYF. In nucleotides, the CDR3 is TGTGCCAGCAGCTTTGGTAGCGGGGGGAACCAAGAGACCCAGTACTTC. The chain combines TRBV7-9 with TRBJ2-5, with 10 bases identical to TRBD2. Germline CDR1 reads SEHNR; CDR2 reads FQNEAQ (reference sequence). V dropped 3 bases and J dropped 0; count of bases not matched to a gene: 4. CDR3 size: 16 residues.

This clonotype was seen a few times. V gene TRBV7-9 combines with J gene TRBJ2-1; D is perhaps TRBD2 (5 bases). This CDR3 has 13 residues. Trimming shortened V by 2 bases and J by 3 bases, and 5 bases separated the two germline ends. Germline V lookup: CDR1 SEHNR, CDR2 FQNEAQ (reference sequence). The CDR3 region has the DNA TGTGCCAGCAGCTTAACTAGCTACAATGAGCAGTTCTTC. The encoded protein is CASSLTSYNEQFF. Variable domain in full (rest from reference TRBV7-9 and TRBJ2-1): DTGVSQNPRHKITKRGQNVTFRCDPISEHNRLYWYRQTLGQGPEFLTYFQNEAQLEKSRLLSDRFSAERPKGSFSTLEIQRTEQGDSAMYLCASSLTSYNEQFFGPGTRLTVL.

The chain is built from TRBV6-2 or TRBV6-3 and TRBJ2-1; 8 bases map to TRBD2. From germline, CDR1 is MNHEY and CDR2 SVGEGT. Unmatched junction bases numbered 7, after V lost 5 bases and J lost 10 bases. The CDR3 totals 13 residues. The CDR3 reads CASSNRLAGEQFF. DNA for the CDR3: TGTGCCAGCAGTAACCGCTTAGCGGGGGAGCAGTTCTTC.

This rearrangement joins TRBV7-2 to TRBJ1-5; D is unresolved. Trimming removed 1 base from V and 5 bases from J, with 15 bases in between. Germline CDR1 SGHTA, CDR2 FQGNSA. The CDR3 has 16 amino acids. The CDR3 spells CASSLVGGGLYQPQHF. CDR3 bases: TGTGCCAGCAGCTTAGTCGGCGGAGGGCTATATCAGCCCCAGCATTTT.

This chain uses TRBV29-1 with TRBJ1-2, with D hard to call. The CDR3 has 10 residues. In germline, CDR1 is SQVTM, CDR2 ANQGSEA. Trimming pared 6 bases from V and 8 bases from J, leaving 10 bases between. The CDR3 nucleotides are TGCAGCGTGGATCGGGGAGGCTACACCTTC. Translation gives CSVDRGGYTF.

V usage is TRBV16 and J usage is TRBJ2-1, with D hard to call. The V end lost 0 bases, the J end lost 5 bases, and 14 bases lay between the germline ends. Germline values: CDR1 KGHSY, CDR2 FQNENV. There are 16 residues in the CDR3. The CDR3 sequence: CASSQSFRGQNNEQFF. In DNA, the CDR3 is TGTGCCAGCAGCCAATCTTTCCGAGGCCAGAACAATGAGCAGTTCTTC. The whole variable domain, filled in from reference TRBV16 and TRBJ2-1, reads GEEVAQTPKHLVRGEGQKAKLYCAPIKGHSYVFWYQQVLKNEFKFLISFQNENVFDETGMPKERFSAKCLPNSPCSLEIQATKLEDSAVYFCASSQSFRGQNNEQFFGPGTRLTVL.

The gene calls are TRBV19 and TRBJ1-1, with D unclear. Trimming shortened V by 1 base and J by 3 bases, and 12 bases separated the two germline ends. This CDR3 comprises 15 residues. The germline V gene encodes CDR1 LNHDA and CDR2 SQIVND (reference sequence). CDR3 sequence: CASSIGNSYYTEAFF. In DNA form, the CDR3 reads TGTGCCAGTAGTATAGGAAACAGCTACTACACTGAAGCTTTCTTT.

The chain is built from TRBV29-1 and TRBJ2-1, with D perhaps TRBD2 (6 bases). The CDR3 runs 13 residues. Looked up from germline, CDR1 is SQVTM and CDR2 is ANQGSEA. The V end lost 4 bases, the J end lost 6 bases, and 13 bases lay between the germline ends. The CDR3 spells CSVGSGGVNEQFF. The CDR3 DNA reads TGCAGCGTTGGTAGTGGAGGGGTCAATGAGCAGTTCTTC.

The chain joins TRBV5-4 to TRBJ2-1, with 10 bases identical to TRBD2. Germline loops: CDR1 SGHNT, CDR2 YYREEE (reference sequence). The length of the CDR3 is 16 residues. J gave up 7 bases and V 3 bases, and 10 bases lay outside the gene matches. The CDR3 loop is CASSYPPAGGDNEQFF. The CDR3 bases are TGTGCCAGCAGCTACCCACCAGCGGGAGGGGATAATGAGCAGTTCTTC.

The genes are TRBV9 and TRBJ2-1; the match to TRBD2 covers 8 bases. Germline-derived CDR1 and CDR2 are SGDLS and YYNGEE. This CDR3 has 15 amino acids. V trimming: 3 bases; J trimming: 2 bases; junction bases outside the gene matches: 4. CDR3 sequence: CASSAGLATYNEQFF. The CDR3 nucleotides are TGTGCCAGCAGCGCCGGACTAGCTACCTACAATGAGCAGTTCTTC.

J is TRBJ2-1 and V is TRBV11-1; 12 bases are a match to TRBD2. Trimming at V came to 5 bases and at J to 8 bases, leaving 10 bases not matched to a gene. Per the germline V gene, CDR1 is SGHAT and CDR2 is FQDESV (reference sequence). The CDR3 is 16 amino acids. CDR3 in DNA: TGTGCCAGCAGCCAACGGGGGGGACTAGCGGGTGATGAGCAGTTCTTC. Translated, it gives CASSQRGGLAGDEQFF.

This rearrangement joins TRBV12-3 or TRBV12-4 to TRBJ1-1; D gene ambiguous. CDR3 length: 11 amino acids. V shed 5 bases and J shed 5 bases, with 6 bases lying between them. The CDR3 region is CASSRVTEAFF. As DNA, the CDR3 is TGTGCCAGCAGTCGAGTAACTGAAGCTTTCTTT.

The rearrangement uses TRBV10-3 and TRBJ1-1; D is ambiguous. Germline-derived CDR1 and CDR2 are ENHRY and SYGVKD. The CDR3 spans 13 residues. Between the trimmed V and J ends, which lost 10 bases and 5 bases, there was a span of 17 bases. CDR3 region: CATTREGQTEAFF. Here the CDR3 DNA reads TGTGCCACCACCCGAGAGGGCCAGACTGAAGCTTTCTTT.

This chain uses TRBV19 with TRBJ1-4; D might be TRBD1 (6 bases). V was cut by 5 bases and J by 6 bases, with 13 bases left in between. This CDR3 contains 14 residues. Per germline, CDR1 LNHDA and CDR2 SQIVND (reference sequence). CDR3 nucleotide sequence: TGTGCCAGTAGTCCGACAGGAGCCGATGAAAAACTGTTTTTT. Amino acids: CASSPTGADEKLFF.

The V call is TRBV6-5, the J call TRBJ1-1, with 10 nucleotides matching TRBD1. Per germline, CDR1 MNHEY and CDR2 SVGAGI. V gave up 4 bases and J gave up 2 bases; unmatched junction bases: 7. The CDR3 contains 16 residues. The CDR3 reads CASSWRTGGTNTEAFF. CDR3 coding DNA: TGTGCCAGCAGTTGGAGGACAGGGGGAACTAACACTGAAGCTTTCTTT.

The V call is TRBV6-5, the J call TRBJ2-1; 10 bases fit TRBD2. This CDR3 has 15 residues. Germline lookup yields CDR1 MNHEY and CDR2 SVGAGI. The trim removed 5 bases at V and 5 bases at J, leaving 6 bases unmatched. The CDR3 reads CASSPLAGVHNEQFF. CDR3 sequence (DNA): TGTGCCAGCAGTCCCCTAGCGGGAGTCCACAATGAGCAGTTCTTC.

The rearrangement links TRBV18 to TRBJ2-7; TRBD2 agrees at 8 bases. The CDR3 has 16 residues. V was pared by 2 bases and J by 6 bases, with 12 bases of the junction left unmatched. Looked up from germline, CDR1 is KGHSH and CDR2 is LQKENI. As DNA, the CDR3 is TGTGCCAGCTCACCATTTAACCGGGAGGGCCTTGCCGAGCAGTACGTC. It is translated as CASSPFNREGLAEQYV.

The DNA of the CDR3 is TGCGCCAGCAGCCAAGATCGGGTTAGCACAGATACGCAGTATTTT. This encodes CASSQDRVSTDTQYF. The chain has TRBV4-1 and TRBJ2-3, with D unresolved. V lost 0 bases to trimming and J lost 0 bases, with 7 bases between them. This CDR3 is built from 15 residues. The V gene's germline CDR1 is MGHRA and CDR2 YSYEKL.

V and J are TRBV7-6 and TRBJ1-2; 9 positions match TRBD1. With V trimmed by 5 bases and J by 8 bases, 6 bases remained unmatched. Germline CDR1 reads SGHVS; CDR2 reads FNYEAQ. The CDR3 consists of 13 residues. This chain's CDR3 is CASSPGTGIGYTF. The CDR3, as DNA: TGTGCCAGCAGCCCAGGGACAGGGATAGGCTACACCTTC.

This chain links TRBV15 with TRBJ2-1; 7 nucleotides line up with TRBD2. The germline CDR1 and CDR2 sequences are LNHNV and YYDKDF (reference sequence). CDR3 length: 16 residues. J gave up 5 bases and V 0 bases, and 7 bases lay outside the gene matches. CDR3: CATSRDLVAGHNEQFF. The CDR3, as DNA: TGTGCCACCAGCAGAGATTTAGTAGCGGGTCACAATGAGCAGTTCTTC.

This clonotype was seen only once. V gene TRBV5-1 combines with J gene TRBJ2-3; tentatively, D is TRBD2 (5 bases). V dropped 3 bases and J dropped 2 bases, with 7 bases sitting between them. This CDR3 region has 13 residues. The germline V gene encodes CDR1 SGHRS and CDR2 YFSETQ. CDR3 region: CASSSGDTDTQYF. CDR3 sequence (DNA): TGCGCCAGCAGCTCCGGGGACACAGATACGCAGTATTTT. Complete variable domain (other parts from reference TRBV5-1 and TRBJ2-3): KAGVTQTPRYLIKTRGQQVTLSCSPISGHRSVSWYQQTPGQGLQFLFEYFSETQRNKGNFPGRFSGRQFSNSRSEMNVSTLELGDSALYLCASSSGDTDTQYFGPGTRLTVL.

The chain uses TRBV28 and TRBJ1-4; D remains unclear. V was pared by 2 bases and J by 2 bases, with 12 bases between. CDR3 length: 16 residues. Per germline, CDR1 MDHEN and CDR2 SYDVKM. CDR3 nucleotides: TGTGCCAGCAGTTTACAAGGAGGAGGCACTAATGAAAAACTGTTTTTT. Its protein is CASSLQGGGTNEKLFF. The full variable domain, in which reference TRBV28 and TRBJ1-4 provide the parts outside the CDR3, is DVKVTQSSRYLVKRTGEKVFLECVQDMDHENMFWYRQDPGLGLRLIYFSYDVKMKEKGDIPEGYSVSREKKERFSLILESASTNQTSMYLCASSLQGGGTNEKLFFGSGTQLSVL.

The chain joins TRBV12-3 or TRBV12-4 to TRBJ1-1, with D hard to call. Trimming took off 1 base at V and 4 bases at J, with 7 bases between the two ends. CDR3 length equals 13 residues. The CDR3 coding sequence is TGTGCCAGCAGTTTAGAATGGAGCACTGAAGCTTTCTTT. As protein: CASSLEWSTEAFF.

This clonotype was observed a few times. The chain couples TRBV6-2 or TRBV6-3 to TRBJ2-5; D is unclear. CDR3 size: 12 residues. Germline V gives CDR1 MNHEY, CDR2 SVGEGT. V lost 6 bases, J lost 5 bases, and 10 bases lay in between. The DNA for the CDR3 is TGTGCCAGCAGCGTTATCGGGGAGACCCAGTACTTC. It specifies CASSVIGETQYF.